This T cell receptor (beta chain) was recovered during a study of cytomegalovirus exposure and HLA in healthy donors. Study-wide results and caveats: Among immune exposure information, only CMV serostatus was available.

The PCR used 60 Vbeta and 13 Jbeta primers. The protocol was immunoSEQ multiplex PCR, while the TCRdb copy is restricted to in-frame clones and leaves out a portion. The sample has about 200,000 clones, under 90% seen once. Germline V gene lookup returns CDR1 MNHNS and CDR2 SASEGT. V was shortened by 3 bases and J by 1 base, with 6 bases between the two germline ends. The CDR3 covers 13 residues. With respect to this clone: Its antigen is as yet unknown.

This TCR was sampled from a boy aged 2-9 years in good health and CMV-seronegative. The chain employs TRBV6-1 and TRBJ1-1; perhaps TRBD1 as D (6 bases). The sample was PBMCs. The CDR3 sequence: CASSEDRNTEAFF. In nucleotides, the CDR3 is TGTGCCAGCAGTGAGGACAGGAACACTGAAGCTTTCTTT.